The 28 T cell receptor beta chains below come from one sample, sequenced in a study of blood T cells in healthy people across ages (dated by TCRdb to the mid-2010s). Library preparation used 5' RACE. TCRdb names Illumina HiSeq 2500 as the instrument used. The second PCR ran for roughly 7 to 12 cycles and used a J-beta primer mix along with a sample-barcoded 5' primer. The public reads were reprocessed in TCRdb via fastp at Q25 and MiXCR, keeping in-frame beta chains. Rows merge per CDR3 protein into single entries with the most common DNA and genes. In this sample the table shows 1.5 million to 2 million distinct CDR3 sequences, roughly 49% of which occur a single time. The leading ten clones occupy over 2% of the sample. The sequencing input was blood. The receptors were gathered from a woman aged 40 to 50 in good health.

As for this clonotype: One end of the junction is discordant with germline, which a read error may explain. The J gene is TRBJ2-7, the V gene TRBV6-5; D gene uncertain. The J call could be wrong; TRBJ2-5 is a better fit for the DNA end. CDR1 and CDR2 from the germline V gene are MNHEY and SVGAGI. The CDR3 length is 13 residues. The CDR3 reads CVSSYLGQETQYF. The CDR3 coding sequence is TGTGTCAGCAGTTACCTGGGACAAGAGACCCAGTACTTC.

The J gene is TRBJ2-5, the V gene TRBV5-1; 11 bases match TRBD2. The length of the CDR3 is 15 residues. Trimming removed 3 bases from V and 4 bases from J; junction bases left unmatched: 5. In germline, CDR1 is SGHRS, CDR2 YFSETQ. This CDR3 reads CASSSTSGVSETQYF. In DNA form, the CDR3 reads TGCGCCAGCAGCTCGACTAGCGGGGTGTCAGAGACCCAGTACTTC.

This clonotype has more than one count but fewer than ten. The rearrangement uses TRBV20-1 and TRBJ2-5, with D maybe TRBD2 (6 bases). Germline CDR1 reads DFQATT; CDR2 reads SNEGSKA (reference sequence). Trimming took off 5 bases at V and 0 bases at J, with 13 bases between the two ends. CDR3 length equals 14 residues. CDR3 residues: CSARFGGNQETQYF. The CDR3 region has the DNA TGCAGTGCTCGCTTTGGCGGGAACCAAGAGACCCAGTACTTC.

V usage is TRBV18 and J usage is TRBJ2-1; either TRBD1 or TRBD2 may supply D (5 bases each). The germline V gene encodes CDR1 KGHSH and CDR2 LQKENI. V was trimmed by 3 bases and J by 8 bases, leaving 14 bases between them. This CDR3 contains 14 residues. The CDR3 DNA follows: TGTGCCAGCTCACCGTATGGGGGTGGGGATGAGCAGTTCTTC. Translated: CASSPYGGGDEQFF.

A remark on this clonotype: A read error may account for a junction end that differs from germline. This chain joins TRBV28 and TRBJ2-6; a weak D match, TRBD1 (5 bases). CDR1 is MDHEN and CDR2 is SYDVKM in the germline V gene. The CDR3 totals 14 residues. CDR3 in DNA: TGTGCCACCAAACAAGACGCTGGGGCCAAGGTCCTGACTTTC. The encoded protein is CATKQDAGAKVLTF.

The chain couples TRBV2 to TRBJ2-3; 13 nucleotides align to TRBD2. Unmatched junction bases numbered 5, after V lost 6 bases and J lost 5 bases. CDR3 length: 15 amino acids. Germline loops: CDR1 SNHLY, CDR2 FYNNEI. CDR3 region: CASRVGLAGRDTQYF. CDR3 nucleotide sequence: TGTGCCAGCAGAGTGGGACTAGCGGGACGAGATACGCAGTATTTT.

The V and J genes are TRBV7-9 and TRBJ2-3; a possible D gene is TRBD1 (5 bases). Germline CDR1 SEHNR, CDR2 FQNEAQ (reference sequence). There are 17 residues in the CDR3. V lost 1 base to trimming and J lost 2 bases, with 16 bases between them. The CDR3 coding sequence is TGTGCCAGCAGCTTAGACGACCAGGGAACTTTCACAGATACGCAGTATTTT. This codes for CASSLDDQGTFTDTQYF.

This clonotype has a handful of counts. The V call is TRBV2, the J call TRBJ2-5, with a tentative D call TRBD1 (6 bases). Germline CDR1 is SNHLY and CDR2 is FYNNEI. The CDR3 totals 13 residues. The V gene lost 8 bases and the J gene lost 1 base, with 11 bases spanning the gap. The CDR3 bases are TGTGCCAGCCTTCCGGACAGCCAAGAGACCCAGTACTTC. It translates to CASLPDSQETQYF.

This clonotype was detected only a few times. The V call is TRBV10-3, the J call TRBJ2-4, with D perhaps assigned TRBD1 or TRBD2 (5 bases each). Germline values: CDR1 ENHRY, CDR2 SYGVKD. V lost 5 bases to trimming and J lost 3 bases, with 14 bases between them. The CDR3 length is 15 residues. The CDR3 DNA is TGTGCCATCAGTCCGGGCTTGAGGGGCAAAAACATTCAGTACTTC. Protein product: CAISPGLRGKNIQYF.

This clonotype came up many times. The CDR3 is CSARVGTANYGYTF. The CDR3 bases are TGCAGTGCTAGAGTAGGGACAGCTAACTATGGCTACACCTTC. The chain combines TRBV20-1 with TRBJ1-2; 7 bases line up with TRBD1. After removal of 1 base from V and 0 bases from J, the junction contained 2 bases not matched to a gene. The CDR3 is made up of 14 amino acids. Germline V CDR1 and CDR2: DFQATT, SNEGSKA (reference sequence).

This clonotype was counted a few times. Here the CDR3 DNA reads TGCGCCAGCAGCCAAGACCGATCCGGGACTAGCGCGAGCACAGATACGCAGTATTTT. It translates to CASSQDRSGTSASTDTQYF. This chain connects TRBV4-3 to TRBJ2-3; 10 bases match TRBD2. The trim removed 0 bases at V and 0 bases at J, leaving 9 bases unmatched. Germline values: CDR1 LGHNA, CDR2 YSLEER. This CDR3 contains 19 residues.

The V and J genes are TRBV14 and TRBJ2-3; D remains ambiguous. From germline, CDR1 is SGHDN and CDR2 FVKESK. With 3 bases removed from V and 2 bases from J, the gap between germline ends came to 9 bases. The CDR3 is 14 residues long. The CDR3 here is CASSHPRHTDTQYF. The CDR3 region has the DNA TGTGCCAGCAGCCACCCCAGACACACAGATACGCAGTATTTT.

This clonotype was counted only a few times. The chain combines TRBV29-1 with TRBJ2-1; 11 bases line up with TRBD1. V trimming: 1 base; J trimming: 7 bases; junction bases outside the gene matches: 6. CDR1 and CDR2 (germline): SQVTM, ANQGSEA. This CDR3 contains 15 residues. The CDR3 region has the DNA TGCAGCGTTGAAGTATCCGGACAGGGGGCGAATGAGCAGTTCTTC. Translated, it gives CSVEVSGQGANEQFF.

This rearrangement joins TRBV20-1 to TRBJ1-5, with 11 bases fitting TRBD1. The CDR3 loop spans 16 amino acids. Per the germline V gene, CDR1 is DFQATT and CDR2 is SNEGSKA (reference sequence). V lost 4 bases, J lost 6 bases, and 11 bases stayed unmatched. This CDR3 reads CSATDRDRGGSQPQHF. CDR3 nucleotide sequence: TGCAGTGCTACGGACCGGGACAGGGGGGGGAGTCAGCCCCAGCATTTT.

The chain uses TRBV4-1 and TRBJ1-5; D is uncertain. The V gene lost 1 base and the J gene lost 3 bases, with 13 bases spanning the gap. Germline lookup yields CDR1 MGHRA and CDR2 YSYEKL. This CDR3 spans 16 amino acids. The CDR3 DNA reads TGCGCCAGCAGCCAAGTCAGAGGGAGGGACAATCAGCCCCAGCATTTT. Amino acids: CASSQVRGRDNQPQHF.

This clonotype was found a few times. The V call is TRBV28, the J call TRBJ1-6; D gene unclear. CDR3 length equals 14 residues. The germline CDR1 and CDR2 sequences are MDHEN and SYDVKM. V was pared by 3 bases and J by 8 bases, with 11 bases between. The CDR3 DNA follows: TGTGCCAGCAGTTTTGTGTCAGCTTATTCACCCCTCCACTTT. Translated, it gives CASSFVSAYSPLHF.

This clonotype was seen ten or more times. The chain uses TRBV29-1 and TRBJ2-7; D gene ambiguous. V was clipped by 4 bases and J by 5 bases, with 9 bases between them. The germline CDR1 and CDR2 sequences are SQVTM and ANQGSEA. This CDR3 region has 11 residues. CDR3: CSVAHSNEQYF. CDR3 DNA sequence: TGCAGCGTTGCCCATAGCAACGAGCAGTACTTC.

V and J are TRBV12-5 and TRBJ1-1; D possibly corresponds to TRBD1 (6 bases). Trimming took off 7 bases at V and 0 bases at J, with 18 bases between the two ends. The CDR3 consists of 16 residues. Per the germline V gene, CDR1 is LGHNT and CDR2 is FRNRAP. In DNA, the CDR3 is TGTGCTAGTGCCGCCCGGACAGCAGCTATGAACACTGAAGCTTTCTTT. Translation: CASAARTAAMNTEAFF.

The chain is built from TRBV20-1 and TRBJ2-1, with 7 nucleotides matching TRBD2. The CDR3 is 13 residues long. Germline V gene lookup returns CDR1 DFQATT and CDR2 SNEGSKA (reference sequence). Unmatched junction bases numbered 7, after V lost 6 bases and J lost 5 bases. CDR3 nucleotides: TGCAGTGCAAACCGAGCGGGGAACAATGAGCAGTTCTTC. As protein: CSANRAGNNEQFF.

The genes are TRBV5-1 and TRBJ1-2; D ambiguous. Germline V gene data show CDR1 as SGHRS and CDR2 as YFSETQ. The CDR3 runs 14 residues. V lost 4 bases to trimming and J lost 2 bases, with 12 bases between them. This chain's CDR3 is CASSTLQGNYGYTF. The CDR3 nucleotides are TGCGCCAGCAGCACACTACAAGGAAACTATGGCTACACCTTC.

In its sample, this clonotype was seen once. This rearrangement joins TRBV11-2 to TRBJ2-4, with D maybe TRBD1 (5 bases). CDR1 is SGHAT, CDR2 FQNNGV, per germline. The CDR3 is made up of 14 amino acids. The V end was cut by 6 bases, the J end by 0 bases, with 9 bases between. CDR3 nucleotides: TGTGCCAGCAGAGGGGTCATAGCCAAAAACATTCAGTACTTC. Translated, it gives CASRGVIAKNIQYF.

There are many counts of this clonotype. CDR3 in amino acids: CASSLARTEETQYF. In DNA, the CDR3 is TGTGCCAGCAGCTTAGCGAGGACAGAAGAGACCCAGTACTTC. J is TRBJ2-5 and V is TRBV7-2, with a tentative D call TRBD1 (6 bases). The CDR3 extends over 14 amino acids. Germline V gene lookup returns CDR1 SGHTA and CDR2 FQGNSA. The germline V and J ends were trimmed by 0 bases and 3 bases, with 8 bases remaining between them.

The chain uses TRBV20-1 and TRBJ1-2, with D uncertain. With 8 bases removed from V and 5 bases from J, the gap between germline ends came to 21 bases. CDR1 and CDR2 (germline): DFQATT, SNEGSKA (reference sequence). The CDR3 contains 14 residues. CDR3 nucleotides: TGCAGTCCACCCATTGCCGGGATGGGATATGGCTACACCTTC. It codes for CSPPIAGMGYGYTF.

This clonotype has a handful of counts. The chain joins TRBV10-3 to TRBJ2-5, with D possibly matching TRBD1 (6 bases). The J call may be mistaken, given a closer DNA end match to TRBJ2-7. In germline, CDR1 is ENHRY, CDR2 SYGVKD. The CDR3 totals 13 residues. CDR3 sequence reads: CAISDLTGNEQYF. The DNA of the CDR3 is TGTGCCATCAGTGACCTTACAGGGAACGAGCAGTACTTC.

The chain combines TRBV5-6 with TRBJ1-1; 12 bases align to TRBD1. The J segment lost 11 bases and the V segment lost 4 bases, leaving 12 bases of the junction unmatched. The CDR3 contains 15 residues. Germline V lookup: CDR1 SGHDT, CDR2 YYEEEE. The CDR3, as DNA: TGTGCCAGCAGCATCTGGGGACAGGGGGCGATTCAGGCTTTCTTT. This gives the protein CASSIWGQGAIQAFF.

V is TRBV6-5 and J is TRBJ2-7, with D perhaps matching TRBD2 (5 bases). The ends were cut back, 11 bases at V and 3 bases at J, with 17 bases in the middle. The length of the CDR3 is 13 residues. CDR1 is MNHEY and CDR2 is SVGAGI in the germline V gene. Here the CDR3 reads CAASRTLLYEQYF. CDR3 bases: TGTGCCGCTAGCCGGACTCTACTCTACGAGCAGTACTTC.

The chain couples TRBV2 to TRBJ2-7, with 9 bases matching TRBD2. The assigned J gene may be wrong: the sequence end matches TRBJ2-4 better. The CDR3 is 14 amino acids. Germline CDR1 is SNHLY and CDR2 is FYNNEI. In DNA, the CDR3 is TGTGCCAGCAGGGCGGGGGGGGCCAAAAACATTCAGTACTTC. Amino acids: CASRAGGAKNIQYF.

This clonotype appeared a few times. The CDR3 DNA is TGTGCCAGCAGCCGGATCAGGGAGTCGGCCAAAAACATTCAGTACTTC. The encoded protein is CASSRIRESAKNIQYF. The chain carries TRBV28 and TRBJ2-4; D may be TRBD1 or TRBD2 (5 bases each). The CDR3 is 16 amino acids. Germline values: CDR1 MDHEN, CDR2 SYDVKM. V lost 6 bases, J lost 1 base, and 16 bases lay in between.